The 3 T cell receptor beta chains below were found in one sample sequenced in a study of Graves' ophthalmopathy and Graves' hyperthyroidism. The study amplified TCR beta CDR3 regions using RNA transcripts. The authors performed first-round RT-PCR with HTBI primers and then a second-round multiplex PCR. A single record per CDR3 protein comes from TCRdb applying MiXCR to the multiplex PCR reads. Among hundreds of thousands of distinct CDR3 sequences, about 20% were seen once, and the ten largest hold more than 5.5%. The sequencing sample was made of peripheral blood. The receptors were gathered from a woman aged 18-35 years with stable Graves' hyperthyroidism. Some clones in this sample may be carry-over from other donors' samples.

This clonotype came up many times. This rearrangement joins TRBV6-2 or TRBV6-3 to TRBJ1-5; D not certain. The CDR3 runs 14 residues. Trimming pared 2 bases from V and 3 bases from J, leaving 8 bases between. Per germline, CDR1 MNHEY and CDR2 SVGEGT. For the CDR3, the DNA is TGTGCCAGCAGTTACGAAGGATACAATCAGCCCCAGCATTTT. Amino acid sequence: CASSYEGYNQPQHF.

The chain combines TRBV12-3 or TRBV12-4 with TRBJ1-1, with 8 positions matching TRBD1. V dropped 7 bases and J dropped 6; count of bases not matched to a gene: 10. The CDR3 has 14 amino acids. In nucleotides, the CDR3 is TGTGCCAGCAAGGACCGGGACAGGAGGGCTGAAGCTTTCTTT. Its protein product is CASKDRDRRAEAFF.

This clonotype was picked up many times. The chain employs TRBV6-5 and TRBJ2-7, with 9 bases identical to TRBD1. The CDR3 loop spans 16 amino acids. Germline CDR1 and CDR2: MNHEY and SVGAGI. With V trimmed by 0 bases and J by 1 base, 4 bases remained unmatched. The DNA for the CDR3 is TGTGCCAGCAGTTACTCTCCGGGACAGGGATCCTACGAGCAGTACTTC. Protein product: CASSYSPGQGSYEQYF.